The rows below give T cell receptor beta chains drawn from one sample of a study of cytomegalovirus exposure and HLA in healthy donors. TCRdb's copy holds only in-frame clones and misses some; the assay was immunoSEQ multiplex PCR. The sample lists some 180,000 clones, around 80% occurring once. The source material was PBMCs. Receptor source: a woman between 25 and 40 years old in good health and CMV-seronegative. CDR3s include the opening cysteine and the closing phenylalanine or tryptophan. D genes are given only for firm matches.

J gene	V gene	D gene	CDR3 protein
TRBJ2-3	TRBV9	NA	CASSPSRGDTQYF
TRBJ1-1	TRBV29-1	NA	CSARSGLNTEAFF
TRBJ1-1	TRBV4-1	NA	CASSLFDSMNTEAFF
TRBJ1-6	TRBV30	NA	CAWSPGNSPLHF
TRBJ2-3	TRBV5-1	NA	CASMLRTSTDTQYF
TRBJ2-1	TRBV29-1	TRBD2	CSVRTSGGPGSIF
TRBJ2-3	TRBV25-1	TRBD2	CASSEGTSGGRDTQYF
TRBJ2-7	TRBV5-8	TRBD2	CASSLGLAGAYEQYF
TRBJ1-5	TRBV15	NA	CATSRDIEPQHF
TRBJ1-5	TRBV6-6	NA	CASSYGGIPSNQPQHF
TRBJ2-2	TRBV7-3	NA	CASSSQTGHSTGELFF
TRBJ2-3	TRBV5-5	NA	CASSFWGNTDTQYF
TRBJ2-3	TRBV7-5	NA	CVRSRGGDSDTQYF